This note documents a single TCR beta chain sequence. Its target is unknown. This record belongs to a study of OX40 agonist ivuxolimab in advanced cancers. Study as a whole: An agonistic anti-OX40 (CD134) antibody, ivuxolimab, was used to treat the patients. Dose-escalation patients suffered from hepatocellular carcinoma, melanoma, renal cell or head and neck cancer. The eligibility criteria allowed prior anti-PD-1, anti-PD-L1 or anti-CTLA-4 therapy, and 40% had some. Points from the study as a whole: CD8+ T cells showed, on average, more clonal expansion than CD4+ cells.

TCRdb's table, derived via immunoSEQ multiplex PCR, lists solely in-frame clones and lacks some. Among around 80,000 clones, 70% to 90% were seen once, and the ten largest hold 0.72%. Per germline, CDR1 SGHDT and CDR2 YYEEEE. V was shortened by 4 bases and J by 0 bases, with 5 bases between the two germline ends. CDR3 length: 12 residues. The clonotype comes from an adult with an advanced solid tumor such as melanoma, head and neck, liver or kidney cancer. The chain combines TRBV5-6 with TRBJ2-7, with no clear D. This specimen was CD4+ or CD8+ T cells sorted from blood, taken in a trial of the OX40 agonist ivuxolimab. The CDR3 DNA reads as TGTGCCAGCAGCCTTTCCTCCTACGAGCAGTACTTC. This sequence encodes CASSLSSYEQYF.